At least ten counts were recorded for the clone carrying this T cell receptor (beta chain). The antigen is undetermined. Amplified TCR beta CDR3 regions derived from RNA transcripts. A set of HTBI primers served as the primers for a first-round RT-PCR of the TCR CDR3. TCRdb ran MiXCR on the multiplex PCR reads and lists one entry per CDR3 protein. The data show fewer than 550,000 distinct CDR3 sequences, around 24% seen once. The data belong to a study of T cells in Graves' hyperthyroidism and ophthalmopathy. General study points: Onset of ophthalmopathy came a median around 6.5 months after the model predicted it. Within blood appeared most thyroid clonotypes that had expanded above 0.001.

The CDR3 extends over 11 amino acids. The V and J ends lost 8 bases and 8 bases respectively, with 12 bases between them. PBMCs were sourced from more than 7.5 ml fresh peripheral blood. V is TRBV12-3 or TRBV12-4 and J is TRBJ1-1; D uncertain. The source material was blood. The clonotype was recovered from a woman in her 30s with Graves' ophthalmopathy. The CDR3 nucleotides read TGTGCCAGCTCTGGCCTTCCGGAAGCTTTCTTT. Encoded protein: CASSGLPEAFF.